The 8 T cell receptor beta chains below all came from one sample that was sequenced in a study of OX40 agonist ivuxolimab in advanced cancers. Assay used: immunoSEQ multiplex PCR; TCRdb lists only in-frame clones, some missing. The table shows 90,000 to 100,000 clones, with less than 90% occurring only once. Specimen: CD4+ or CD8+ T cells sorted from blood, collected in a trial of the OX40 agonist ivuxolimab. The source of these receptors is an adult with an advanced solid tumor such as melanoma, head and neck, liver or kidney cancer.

For the CDR3, the DNA is TGTGCCAGCAGCTTCGGGACTAGCGGGAGGGCGGGGGGTGAGCAGTTCTTC. It specifies CASSFGTSGRAGGEQFF. The chain links TRBV5-4 to TRBJ2-1, with 16 bases that match TRBD2. The CDR3 is made up of 17 amino acids. CDR1 SGHNT and CDR2 YYREEE come from the germline V gene (reference sequence). The ends lost 2 bases at V and 9 bases at J; junction bases unmatched: 8.

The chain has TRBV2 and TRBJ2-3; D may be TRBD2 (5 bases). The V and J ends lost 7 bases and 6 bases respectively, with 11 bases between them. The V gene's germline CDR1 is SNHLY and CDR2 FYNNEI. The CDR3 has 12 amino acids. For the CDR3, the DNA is TGTGCCAGCACCGCCAGAGGGGATACGCAGTATTTT. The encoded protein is CASTARGDTQYF.

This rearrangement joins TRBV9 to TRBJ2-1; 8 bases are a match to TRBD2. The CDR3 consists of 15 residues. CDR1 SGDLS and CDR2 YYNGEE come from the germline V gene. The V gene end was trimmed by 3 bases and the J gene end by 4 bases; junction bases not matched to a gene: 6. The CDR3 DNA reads TGTGCCAGCAGCGATAGCGGGGCGCGGTACAATGAGCAGTTCTTC. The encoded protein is CASSDSGARYNEQFF.

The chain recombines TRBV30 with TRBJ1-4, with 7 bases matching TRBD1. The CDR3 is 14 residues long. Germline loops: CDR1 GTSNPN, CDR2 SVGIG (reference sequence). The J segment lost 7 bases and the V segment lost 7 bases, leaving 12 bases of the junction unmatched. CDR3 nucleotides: TGTGCCTCTCTAAGGCCGACAGGGAGTGAAAAACTGTTTTTT. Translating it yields CASLRPTGSEKLFF.

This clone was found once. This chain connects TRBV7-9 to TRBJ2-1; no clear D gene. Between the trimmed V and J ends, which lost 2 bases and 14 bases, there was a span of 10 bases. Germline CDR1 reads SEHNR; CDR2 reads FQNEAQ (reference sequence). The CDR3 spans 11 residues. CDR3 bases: TGTGCCAGCAGCTTACACAACGTAGAGTTCTTC. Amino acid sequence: CASSLHNVEFF.

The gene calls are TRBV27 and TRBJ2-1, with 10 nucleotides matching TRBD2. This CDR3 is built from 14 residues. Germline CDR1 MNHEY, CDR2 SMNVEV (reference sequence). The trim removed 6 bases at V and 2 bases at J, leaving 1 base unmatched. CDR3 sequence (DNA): TGTGCCAGCAGGGGACTAGCGCCCTACAATGAGCAGTTCTTC. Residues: CASRGLAPYNEQFF.

In nucleotides, the CDR3 is TGTGCCAGCAGGAGAGCGGAGTATGGCTACACCTTC. This encodes CASRRAEYGYTF. The chain recombines TRBV2 with TRBJ1-2; no firm D call. The ends were cut back, 6 bases at V and 5 bases at J, with 10 bases in the middle. The V gene's germline CDR1 is SNHLY and CDR2 FYNNEI. The CDR3 is 12 amino acids.

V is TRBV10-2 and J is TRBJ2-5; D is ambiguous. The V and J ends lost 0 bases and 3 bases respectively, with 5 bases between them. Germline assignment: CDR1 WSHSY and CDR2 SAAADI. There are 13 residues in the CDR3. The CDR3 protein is CASSESVEETQYF. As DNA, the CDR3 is TGCGCCAGCAGTGAGTCGGTAGAAGAGACCCAGTACTTC.